This record looks at one T cell receptor (beta chain) sequence and its context. Its antigen remains unidentified. This sample was taken from a study of shared clonotypes between healthy human individuals. General observations from the study: Enrolling few donors narrowed the genetic and exposure-history diversity that was represented. Only blood samples were collected, and tissue repertoires likely differ.

Assay: immunoSEQ multiplex PCR; the TCRdb copy retains only in-frame clones and omits some. Here the sample spans fewer than 600,000 clones, around 80% being singletons. The germline V and J ends were trimmed by 8 bases and 5 bases, with 23 bases remaining between them. The CDR3 runs to 16 residues. Germline V gene data show CDR1 as KGHSH and CDR2 as LQKENI. This TCR came from a woman aged 35 to 49 in good health. Some clones in this sample may be carry-over from other donors' samples. Sequences were obtained from PBMCs. The chain joins TRBV18 to TRBJ2-3; D may be TRBD1 (6 bases). The CDR3 DNA follows: TGTGCCAGCCCAGCCACAGAGGGGGTTATTGGAGATACGCAGTATTTT. This sequence encodes CASPATEGVIGDTQYF.